A single TCR beta chain is shown here with its context. Its antigen is not identified. RNA transcripts yielded amplified TCR beta CDR3 regions. Using the HTBI primer set, a first-round RT-PCR was run on the TCR CDR3. Using its own MiXCR run on the multiplex PCR reads, TCRdb lists one record per CDR3 protein. The sample carries hundreds of thousands of distinct CDR3 sequences, roughly a sixth recorded once. The source of the sample is a study of T cells in Graves' hyperthyroidism and ophthalmopathy. Study in general: The initial diagnosis was the point when peripheral blood was collected, ahead of any treatment. Study conclusions and caveats: A model of 13 V-J pairs discriminated ophthalmopathy from stable hyperthyroidism.

Using 10 ml of fresh peripheral blood, PBMCs were prepared. Sequencing used blood. This clonotype originated in a woman aged 40 to 55 with Graves' ophthalmopathy.

The CDR3 sequence is CASSFRTSGINEQFF. The CDR3 DNA reads TGTGCCAGCAGCTTCAGGACTAGCGGTATCAATGAGCAGTTCTTC. The chain joins TRBV5-4 to TRBJ2-1, with 10 bases matching TRBD2. The J segment lost 6 bases and the V segment lost 2 bases, leaving 5 bases of the junction unmatched. This CDR3 is 15 amino acids long. CDR1 is SGHNT and CDR2 is YYREEE in the germline V gene (reference sequence).